These 25 T cell receptor beta chains were sequenced from one sample in a study of early T cells in non-severe SARS-CoV-2 infection. TCRdb processed the 5' RACE reads anew with MiXCR; each CDR3 protein has one entry. The sample includes about 130,000 distinct CDR3 sequences, under 15% of them seen just once. Sequenced sample: whole blood. Receptors were obtained from an adult who was a healthcare worker with PCR-confirmed SARS-CoV-2 infection or an uninfected control (not recorded which).

This clonotype was counted between two and nine times. The rearrangement uses TRBV2 and TRBJ2-1, with 12 bases fitting TRBD1. V trimming: 10 bases; J trimming: 9 bases; junction bases outside the gene matches: 7. CDR3 size: 13 residues. Germline CDR1 and CDR2: SNHLY and FYNNEI. This CDR3 is CATSGTGGSEQFF. DNA for the CDR3: TGTGCCACCTCCGGGACAGGGGGCAGTGAGCAGTTCTTC.

This rearrangement joins TRBV4-1 to TRBJ2-7; 8 bases are shared with TRBD2. From germline, CDR1 is MGHRA and CDR2 YSYEKL. This CDR3 region has 18 residues. V shed 0 bases and J 3 bases; nucleotides not matched to a gene: 13. The CDR3 DNA is TGCGCCAGCAGCCAAGAACGCGTCTCGGGGGGGCCTCACTACGAGCAGTACTTC. It specifies CASSQERVSGGPHYEQYF.

This clonotype came up a few times. The V call is TRBV12-3 or TRBV12-4, the J call TRBJ2-1; 11 bases line up with TRBD2. CDR3 size: 16 residues. After removal of 5 bases from V and 3 bases from J, the junction contained 6 bases not matched to a gene. The DNA of the CDR3 is TGTGCCAGCAGTCAGACCCTAGCGGGGGGCTACAATGAGCAGTTCTTC. This encodes CASSQTLAGGYNEQFF.

The V and J genes are TRBV27 and TRBJ2-1; no firm D call. The CDR3 is made up of 16 amino acids. V gave up 0 bases and J gave up 5 bases, with 14 bases separating them. CDR1 and CDR2 (germline): MNHEY, SMNVEV (reference sequence). For the CDR3, the DNA is TGTGCCAGCAGTTTATCGAGAACAATAGGTAACAATGAGCAGTTCTTC. This gives the protein CASSLSRTIGNNEQFF.

The genes are TRBV20-1 and TRBJ1-1; TRBD1 matches 7 bases. There are 14 residues in the CDR3. The trim removed 2 bases at V and 2 bases at J, leaving 5 bases unmatched. Germline V gene lookup returns CDR1 DFQATT and CDR2 SNEGSKA (reference sequence). The CDR3 region has the DNA TGCAGTGCTAGAACCGGGACAGCTAACACTGAAGCTTTCTTT. It specifies CSARTGTANTEAFF.

This clonotype was recorded a few times. The J gene is TRBJ1-3, the V gene TRBV3-1; 7 nucleotides line up with TRBD1. Trimming cost V 0 bases and J 1 base; bases outside gene matches: 9. Looked up from germline, CDR1 is LGHDT and CDR2 is YNNKEL (reference sequence). The CDR3 contains 18 residues. The chain's CDR3 is CASSQESSGTVSGNTIYF. DNA for the CDR3: TGTGCCAGCAGCCAAGAATCCTCCGGGACAGTTTCTGGAAACACCATATATTTT.

The V gene is TRBV5-1, the J gene TRBJ2-2; no reliable D call. Trimming left V 0 bases short and J 6 bases short, with 6 bases between. The germline CDR1 and CDR2 sequences are SGHRS and YFSETQ. The CDR3 spans 13 residues. The CDR3 region has the DNA TGCGCCAGCAGCTTGGGGCCGGCCGGGGAGCTGTTTTTT. Protein sequence: CASSLGPAGELFF. Combining the CDR3 with reference TRBV5-1 and TRBJ2-2 gives the whole variable domain KAGVTQTPRYLIKTRGQQVTLSCSPISGHRSVSWYQQTPGQGLQFLFEYFSETQRNKGNFPGRFSGRQFSNSRSEMNVSTLELGDSALYLCASSLGPAGELFFGEGSRLTVL.

In this sample, this clonotype turned up many times. The V gene is TRBV4-1, the J gene TRBJ2-3; 8 positions match TRBD1. The CDR3 contains 16 residues. In germline, CDR1 is MGHRA, CDR2 YSYEKL. The V segment lost 5 bases and the J segment 2 bases; nucleotides outside the gene matches: 9. The CDR3: CASSAGGRAYTDTQYF. The CDR3 bases are TGCGCCAGCAGCGCAGGGGGCAGGGCGTACACAGATACGCAGTATTTT.

This clonotype was picked up a small number of times. The chain uses TRBV3-1 and TRBJ1-4; unclear D gene. Trimming took off 1 base at V and 9 bases at J, with 12 bases between the two ends. The CDR3 contains 14 residues. Germline values: CDR1 LGHDT, CDR2 YNNKEL (reference sequence). The CDR3 sequence: CASSQADTYKKLFF. The CDR3 DNA reads as TGTGCCAGCAGCCAAGCAGATACTTACAAAAAACTGTTTTTT.

The chain is built from TRBV4-2 and TRBJ1-1; D gene uncertain. Deletions cut 1 base from V and 3 bases from J, with 3 bases between. This CDR3 is built from 12 residues. Germline values: CDR1 LGHNA, CDR2 YNFKEQ. CDR3 DNA sequence: TGTGCCAGCAGCCAAGTTTACACTGAAGCTTTCTTT. Translating it yields CASSQVYTEAFF.

The rearrangement joins TRBV12-2 to TRBJ1-1; the D segment call TRBD1 is taken from the table without a DNA check. TRBV12-2 is flagged as a pseudogene. This CDR3 has 16 residues. CDR3 sequence reads: CASRLAGGKPRAEAFF. The CDR3, as DNA: TGTGCAAGTCGCTTAGCAGGGGGGAAACCAAGGGCTGAAGCTTTCTTT.

This clonotype has just a few counts. This chain connects TRBV19 to TRBJ2-3; 9 bases match TRBD1. J gave up 4 bases and V 3 bases, and 5 bases lay outside the gene matches. CDR1 LNHDA and CDR2 SQIVND come from the germline V gene (reference sequence). This CDR3 comprises 15 residues. Written as DNA, the CDR3 is TGTGCCAGTAGTATTGGACAGGGGAGCGCAGATACGCAGTATTTT. This gives the protein CASSIGQGSADTQYF.

J is TRBJ2-3 and V is TRBV6-5, with a tentative D call TRBD1 (5 bases). Between the trimmed V and J ends, which lost 6 bases and 3 bases, there was a span of 10 bases. Germline loops: CDR1 MNHEY, CDR2 SVGAGI. This CDR3 region has 13 residues. CDR3 loop: CASRPGITDTQYF. The CDR3 nucleotides are TGTGCCAGCAGGCCAGGGATTACAGATACGCAGTATTTT.

This clonotype was detected only a few times. The gene calls are TRBV6-2 or TRBV6-3 and TRBJ2-2, with D uncertain. V was pared by 2 bases and J by 1 base, with 5 bases between. The CDR3 covers 14 residues. Germline values: CDR1 MNHEY, CDR2 SVGEGT. The CDR3 coding sequence is TGTGCCAGCAGTTACGGTCGGAACACCGGGGAGCTGTTTTTT. Its protein is CASSYGRNTGELFF.

The chain combines TRBV3-1 with TRBJ2-1, with 8 nucleotides matching TRBD2. Looked up from germline, CDR1 is LGHDT and CDR2 is YNNKEL (reference sequence). V shed 1 base, J shed 3 bases, and the junction held 2 bases outside the gene matches. This CDR3 comprises 15 residues. The CDR3 protein is CASSQGSGGYNEQFF. CDR3 DNA sequence: TGTGCCAGCAGCCAAGGGAGCGGGGGCTACAATGAGCAGTTCTTC.

The V gene is TRBV6-5, the J gene TRBJ2-1, with no clear D. This CDR3 is built from 15 residues. V was pared by 6 bases and J by 0 bases, with 12 bases between. Looked up from germline, CDR1 is MNHEY and CDR2 is SVGAGI. This CDR3 is CASRPTIGSYNEQFF. The CDR3 nucleotides read TGTGCCAGCAGACCGACGATTGGCTCCTACAATGAGCAGTTCTTC.

Only a few counts were recorded for this clonotype. The V call is TRBV20-1, the J call TRBJ2-7; 8 nucleotides align to TRBD1. Germline V gene data show CDR1 as DFQATT and CDR2 as SNEGSKA (reference sequence). The CDR3 spans 13 residues. The J segment lost 4 bases and the V segment lost 0 bases, leaving 2 bases of the junction unmatched. The CDR3 bases are TGCAGTGCTAGAGATTACAGGGGGTACGAGCAGTACTTC. Residues: CSARDYRGYEQYF.

In this sample, this clonotype turned up a few times. This chain links TRBV30 with TRBJ2-5; D is possibly TRBD2 (5 bases). This CDR3 is built from 13 residues. Looked up from germline, CDR1 is GTSNPN and CDR2 is SVGIG (reference sequence). V was clipped by 2 bases and J by 2 bases, with 9 bases between them. The CDR3 nucleotides read TGTGCCTGGAGTAGCGGAAGACAAGAGACCCAGTACTTC. This encodes CAWSSGRQETQYF.

This clonotype has more than one count but fewer than ten. The rearrangement joins TRBV29-1 to TRBJ1-5; D is unclear. The ends were cut back, 4 bases at V and 2 bases at J, with 9 bases in the middle. CDR1 is SQVTM and CDR2 is ANQGSEA in the germline V gene. The CDR3 has 13 amino acids. For the CDR3, the DNA is TGCAGCGTTGGTACCGATCGCAATCAGCCCCAGCATTTT. Translation: CSVGTDRNQPQHF.

This clonotype showed up just a few times. The rearrangement joins TRBV19 to TRBJ1-5; D gene ambiguous. With 5 bases removed from V and 4 bases from J, the gap between germline ends came to 12 bases. The germline CDR1 and CDR2 sequences are LNHDA and SQIVND (reference sequence). The CDR3 consists of 14 residues. The CDR3 spells CASSLSGQNQPQHF. In DNA, the CDR3 is TGTGCCAGTAGTCTCTCCGGTCAAAATCAGCCCCAGCATTTT.

This clonotype turned up a few times. The V gene is TRBV5-1, the J gene TRBJ2-2; TRBD2 matches 7 bases. CDR1 is SGHRS and CDR2 is YFSETQ in the germline V gene. Unmatched junction bases numbered 4, after V lost 4 bases and J lost 4 bases. This CDR3 comprises 14 residues. CDR3 protein: CASSISGVTGELFF. CDR3 nucleotide sequence: TGCGCCAGCAGCATAAGCGGGGTCACCGGGGAGCTGTTTTTT.

The V gene is TRBV5-5, the J gene TRBJ2-4; no definite D call. In germline, CDR1 is SGHKS, CDR2 YYEKEE (reference sequence). The CDR3 has 15 residues. V lost 4 bases to trimming and J lost 0 bases, with 11 bases between them. In nucleotides, the CDR3 is TGTGCCAGCAGCCCTATATATTTAGCCAAAAACATTCAGTACTTC. Translated: CASSPIYLAKNIQYF.

As regards this clonotype: Possible read error: a much larger clone is one base away. Because it lacks the conserved phenylalanine or tryptophan at the end, this CDR3 is likely a read error. The chain recombines TRBV11-2 with TRBJ2-5; 9 bases are a match to TRBD2. This CDR3 region has 16 residues. The ends lost 2 bases at V and 2 bases at J; junction bases unmatched: 6. CDR1 and CDR2 (germline): SGHAT, FQNNGV. The CDR3 DNA follows: TGTGCCAGCAGCTTACATTCGACTAGCGGACAAGAGACCCAGTACTAC. It specifies CASSLHSTSGQETQYY.

This clonotype showed up just a few times. J is TRBJ2-2 and V is TRBV24-1, with D uncertain. CDR1 and CDR2 (germline): KGHDR, SFDVKD. V was cut by 5 bases and J by 1 base, with 4 bases left in between. This CDR3 comprises 13 residues. CDR3 residues: CATSAGNTGELFF. DNA for the CDR3: TGTGCCACCAGTGCAGGGAACACCGGGGAGCTGTTTTTT.

In this sample, this clonotype turned up a few times. The chain carries TRBV20-1 and TRBJ2-1; TRBD2 aligns across 7 bases. Germline trimming cut 6 bases from V and 7 bases from J; bases unmatched to any gene: 9. Germline V gives CDR1 DFQATT, CDR2 SNEGSKA (reference sequence). The CDR3 is 13 residues long. This chain's CDR3 is CSARGGGMNEQFF. CDR3 DNA sequence: TGCAGTGCCCGAGGCGGGGGTATGAATGAGCAGTTCTTC.